This TCR beta chain was sequenced for a study of shared clonotypes between healthy human individuals. The CDR3 totals 15 residues. Germline V gene data show CDR1 as SGHRS and CDR2 as YFSETQ. With 2 bases clipped from V and 4 bases from J, the junction kept 4 bases outside the gene matches. Here immunoSEQ multiplex PCR was the method, and the copy in TCRdb shows in-frame clones only, minus some. The sample contains millions of clones, more than 80% of which appear only once. The chain is built from TRBV5-1 and TRBJ2-3; 10 bases match TRBD1. The receptor was derived from a man aged 18 to 35 in good health. Source material: naive CD4+ T cells sorted from blood. Described subset: CD45RA+ positively selected. The CDR3 DNA reads TGCGCCAGCAGCTTACGACAGGGGGCCCCAGATACGCAGTATTTT. Translated: CASSLRQGAPDTQYF.